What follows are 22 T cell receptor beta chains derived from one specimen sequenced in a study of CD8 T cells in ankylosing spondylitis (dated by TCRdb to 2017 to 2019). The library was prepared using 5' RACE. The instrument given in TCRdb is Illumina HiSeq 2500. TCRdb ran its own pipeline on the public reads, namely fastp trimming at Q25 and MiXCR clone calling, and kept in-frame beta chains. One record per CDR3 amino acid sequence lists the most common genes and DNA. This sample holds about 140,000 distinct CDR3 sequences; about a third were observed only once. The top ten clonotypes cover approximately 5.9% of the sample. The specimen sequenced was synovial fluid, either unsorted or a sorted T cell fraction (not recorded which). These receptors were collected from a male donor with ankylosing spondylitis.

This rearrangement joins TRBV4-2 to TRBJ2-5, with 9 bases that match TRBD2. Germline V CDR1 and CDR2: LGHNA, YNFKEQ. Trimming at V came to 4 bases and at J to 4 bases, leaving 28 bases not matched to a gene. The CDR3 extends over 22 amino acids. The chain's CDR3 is CASSPWASGGRGSMNMGETQYF. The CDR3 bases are TGTGCCAGCAGCCCGTGGGCTAGCGGCGGGAGGGGCAGTATGAATATGGGAGAGACCCAGTACTTC.

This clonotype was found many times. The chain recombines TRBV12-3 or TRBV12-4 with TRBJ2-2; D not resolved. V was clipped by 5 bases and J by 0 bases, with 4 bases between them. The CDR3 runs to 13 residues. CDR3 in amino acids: CASSDTNTGELFF. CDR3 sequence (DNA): TGTGCCAGCAGTGACACGAACACCGGGGAGCTGTTTTTT.

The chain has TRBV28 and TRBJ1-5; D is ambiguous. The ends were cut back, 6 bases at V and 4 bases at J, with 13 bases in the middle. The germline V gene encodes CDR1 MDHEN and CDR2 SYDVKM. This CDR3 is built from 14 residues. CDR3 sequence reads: CASSPGGPNQPQHF. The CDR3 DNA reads TGTGCCAGCAGCCCCGGTGGCCCAAATCAGCCCCAGCATTTT.

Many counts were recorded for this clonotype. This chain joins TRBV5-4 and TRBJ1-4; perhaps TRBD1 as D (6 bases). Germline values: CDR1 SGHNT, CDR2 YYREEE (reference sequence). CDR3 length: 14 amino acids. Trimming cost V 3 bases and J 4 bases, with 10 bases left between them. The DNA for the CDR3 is TGTGCCAGCAGCTCGGGACAAAATAATGAAAAACTGTTTTTT. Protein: CASSSGQNNEKLFF. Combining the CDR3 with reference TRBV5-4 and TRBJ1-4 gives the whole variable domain ETGVTQSPTHLIKTRGQQVTLRCSSQSGHNTVSWYQQALGQGPQFIFQYYREEENGRGNFPPRFSGLQFPNYSSELNVNALELDDSALYLCASSSGQNNEKLFFGSGTQLSVL.

This chain's CDR3 is CASSSRGPMGEKLFF. The CDR3 nucleotides read TGTGCCAGCAGCTCTCGAGGCCCCATGGGTGAAAAACTGTTTTTT. The rearrangement joins TRBV4-2 to TRBJ1-4, with D uncertain. Germline lookup yields CDR1 LGHNA and CDR2 YNFKEQ. V was cut by 5 bases and J by 7 bases, with 17 bases left in between. The length of the CDR3 is 15 residues.

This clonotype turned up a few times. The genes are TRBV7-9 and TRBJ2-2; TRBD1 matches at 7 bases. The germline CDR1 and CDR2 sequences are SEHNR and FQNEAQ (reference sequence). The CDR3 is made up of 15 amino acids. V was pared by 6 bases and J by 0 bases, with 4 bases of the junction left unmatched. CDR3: CASRPGTANTGELFF. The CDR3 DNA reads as TGTGCCAGCAGACCCGGGACAGCGAACACCGGGGAGCTGTTTTTT.

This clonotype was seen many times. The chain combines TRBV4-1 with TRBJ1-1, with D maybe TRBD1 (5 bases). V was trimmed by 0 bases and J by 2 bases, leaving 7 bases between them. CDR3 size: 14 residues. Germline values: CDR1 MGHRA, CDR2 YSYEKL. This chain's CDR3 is CASSQDQGNTEAFF. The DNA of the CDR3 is TGCGCCAGCAGCCAAGATCAGGGAAACACTGAAGCTTTCTTT.

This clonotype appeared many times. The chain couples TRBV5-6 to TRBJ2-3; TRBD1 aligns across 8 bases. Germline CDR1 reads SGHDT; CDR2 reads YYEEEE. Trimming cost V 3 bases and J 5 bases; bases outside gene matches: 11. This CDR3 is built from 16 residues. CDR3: CASSSLRTGFLDTQYF. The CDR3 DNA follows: TGTGCCAGCAGCTCTCTAAGGACAGGGTTTCTAGATACGCAGTATTTT.

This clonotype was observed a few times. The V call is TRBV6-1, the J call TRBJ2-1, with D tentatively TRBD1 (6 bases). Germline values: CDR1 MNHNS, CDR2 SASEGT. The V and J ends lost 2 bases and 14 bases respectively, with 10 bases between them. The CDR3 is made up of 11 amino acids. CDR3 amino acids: CASSERGIEFF. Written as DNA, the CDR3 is TGTGCCAGCAGTGAAAGGGGGATAGAGTTCTTC.

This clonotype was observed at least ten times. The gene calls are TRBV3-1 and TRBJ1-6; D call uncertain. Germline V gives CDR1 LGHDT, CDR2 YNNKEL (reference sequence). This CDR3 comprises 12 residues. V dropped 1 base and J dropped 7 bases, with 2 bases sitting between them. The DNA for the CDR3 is TGTGCCAGCAGCCAAGGGAATTCACCCCTCCACTTT. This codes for CASSQGNSPLHF.

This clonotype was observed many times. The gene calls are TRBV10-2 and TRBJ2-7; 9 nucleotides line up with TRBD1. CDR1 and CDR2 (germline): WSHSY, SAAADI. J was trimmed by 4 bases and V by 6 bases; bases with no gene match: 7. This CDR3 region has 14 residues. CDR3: CASSYDRGKYEQYF. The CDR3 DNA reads TGCGCCAGCAGCTATGACAGGGGGAAGTACGAGCAGTACTTC.

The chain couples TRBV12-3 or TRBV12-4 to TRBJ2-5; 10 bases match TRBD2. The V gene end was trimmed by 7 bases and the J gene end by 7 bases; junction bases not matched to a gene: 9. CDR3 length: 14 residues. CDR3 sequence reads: CASKRNLAGATQYF. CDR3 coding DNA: TGTGCCAGCAAGAGGAACCTAGCGGGAGCGACCCAGTACTTC.

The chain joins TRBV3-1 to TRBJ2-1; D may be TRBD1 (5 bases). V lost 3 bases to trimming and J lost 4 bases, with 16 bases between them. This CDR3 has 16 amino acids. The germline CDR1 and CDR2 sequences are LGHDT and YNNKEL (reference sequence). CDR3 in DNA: TGTGCCAGCAGCCAGCAAACAGGCCCCGTTTACAATGAGCAGTTCTTC. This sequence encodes CASSQQTGPVYNEQFF.

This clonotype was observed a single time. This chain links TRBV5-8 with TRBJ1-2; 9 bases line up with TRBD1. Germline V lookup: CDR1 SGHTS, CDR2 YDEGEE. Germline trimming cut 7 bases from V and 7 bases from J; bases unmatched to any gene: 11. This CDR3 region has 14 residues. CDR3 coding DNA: TGTGCCAGCGGCCCCCGGGACAGGGTTCGTGGCTACACCTTC. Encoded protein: CASGPRDRVRGYTF.

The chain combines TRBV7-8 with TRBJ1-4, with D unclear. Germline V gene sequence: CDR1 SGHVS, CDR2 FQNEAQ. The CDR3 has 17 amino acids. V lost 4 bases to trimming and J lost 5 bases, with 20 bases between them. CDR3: CASSSDGRALGNEKLFF. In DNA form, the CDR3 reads TGTGCCAGCAGCTCGGACGGGAGGGCCTTGGGGAATGAAAAACTGTTTTTT.

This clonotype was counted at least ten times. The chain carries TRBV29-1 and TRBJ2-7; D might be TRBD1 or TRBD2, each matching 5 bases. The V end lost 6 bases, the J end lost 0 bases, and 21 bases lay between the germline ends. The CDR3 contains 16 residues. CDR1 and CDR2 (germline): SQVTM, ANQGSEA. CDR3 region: CSVKQTNPGGSYEQYF. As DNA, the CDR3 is TGCAGCGTAAAACAAACGAACCCTGGGGGCTCCTACGAGCAGTACTTC.

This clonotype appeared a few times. The CDR3 spells CSALYTGELFF. The CDR3 region has the DNA TGCAGCGCTCTCTACACCGGGGAGCTGTTTTTT. V gene TRBV29-1 combines with J gene TRBJ2-2; D gene uncertain. The CDR3 totals 11 residues. Germline V CDR1 and CDR2: SQVTM, ANQGSEA. V was pared by 7 bases and J by 3 bases, with 6 bases between.

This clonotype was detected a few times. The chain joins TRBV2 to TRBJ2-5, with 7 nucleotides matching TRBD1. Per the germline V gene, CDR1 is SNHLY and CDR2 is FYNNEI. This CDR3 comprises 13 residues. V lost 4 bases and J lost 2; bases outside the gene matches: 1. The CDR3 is CASSVDRQETQYF. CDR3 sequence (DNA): TGTGCCAGCAGTGTGGACAGGCAAGAGACCCAGTACTTC.

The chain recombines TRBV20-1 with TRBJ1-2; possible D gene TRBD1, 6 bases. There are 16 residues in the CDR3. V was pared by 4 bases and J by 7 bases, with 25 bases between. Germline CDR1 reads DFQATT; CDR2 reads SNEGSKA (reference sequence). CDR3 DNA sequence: TGCAGTGCTACCCCAGGGTTCGACAGGAAACAGTTTGGCTACACCTTC. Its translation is CSATPGFDRKQFGYTF.

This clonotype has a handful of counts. The CDR3 DNA sequence: TGCGCCAGCAGCTACGGGACTAGCGGGAGGGCAGCCTACGAGCAGTACTTC. Translation gives CASSYGTSGRAAYEQYF. The rearrangement links TRBV5-1 to TRBJ2-7; the match to TRBD2 covers 16 bases. J gave up 2 bases and V 3 bases, and 5 bases lay outside the gene matches. The germline gives CDR1 SGHRS, CDR2 YFSETQ. The CDR3 sequence is 17 residues long. The full variable domain, completed using reference TRBV5-1 and TRBJ2-7, is KAGVTQTPRYLIKTRGQQVTLSCSPISGHRSVSWYQQTPGQGLQFLFEYFSETQRNKGNFPGRFSGRQFSNSRSEMNVSTLELGDSALYLCASSYGTSGRAAYEQYFGPGTRLTVT.

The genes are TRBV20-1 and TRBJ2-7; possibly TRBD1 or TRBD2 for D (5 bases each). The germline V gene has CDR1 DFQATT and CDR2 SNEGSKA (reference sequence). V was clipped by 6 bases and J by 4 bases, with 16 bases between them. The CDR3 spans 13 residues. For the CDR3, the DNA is TGCAGTGCGTCGACAGCCACGGGGTACGAGCAGTACTTC. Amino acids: CSASTATGYEQYF.

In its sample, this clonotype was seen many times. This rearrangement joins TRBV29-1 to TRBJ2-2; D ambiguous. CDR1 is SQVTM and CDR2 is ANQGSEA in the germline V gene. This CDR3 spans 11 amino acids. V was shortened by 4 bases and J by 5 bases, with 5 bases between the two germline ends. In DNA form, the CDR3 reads TGCAGCGTTGCCGTTACCGGGGAGCTGTTTTTT. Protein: CSVAVTGELFF.